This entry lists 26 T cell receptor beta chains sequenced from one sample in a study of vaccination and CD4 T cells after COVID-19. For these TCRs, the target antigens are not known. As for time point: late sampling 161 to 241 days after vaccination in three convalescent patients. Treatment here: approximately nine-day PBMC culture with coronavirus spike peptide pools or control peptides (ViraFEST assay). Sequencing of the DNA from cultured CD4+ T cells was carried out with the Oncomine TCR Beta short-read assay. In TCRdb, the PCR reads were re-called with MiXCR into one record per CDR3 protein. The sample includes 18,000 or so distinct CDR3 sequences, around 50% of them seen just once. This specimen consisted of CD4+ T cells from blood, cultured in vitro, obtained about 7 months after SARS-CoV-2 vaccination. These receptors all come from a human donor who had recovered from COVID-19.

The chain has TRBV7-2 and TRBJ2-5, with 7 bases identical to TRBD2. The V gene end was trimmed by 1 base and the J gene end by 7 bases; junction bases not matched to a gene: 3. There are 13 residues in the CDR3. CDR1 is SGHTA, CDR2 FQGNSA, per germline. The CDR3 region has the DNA TGTGCCAGCAGCTTAGACCCTAGCGGGACCCAGTACTTC. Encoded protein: CASSLDPSGTQYF.

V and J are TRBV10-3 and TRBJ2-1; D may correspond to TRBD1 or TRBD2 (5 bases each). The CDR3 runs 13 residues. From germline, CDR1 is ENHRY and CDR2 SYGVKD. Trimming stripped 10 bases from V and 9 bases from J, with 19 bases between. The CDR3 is CATQEIGEREQFF. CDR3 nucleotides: TGTGCCACTCAAGAGATAGGGGAGCGTGAGCAGTTCTTC.

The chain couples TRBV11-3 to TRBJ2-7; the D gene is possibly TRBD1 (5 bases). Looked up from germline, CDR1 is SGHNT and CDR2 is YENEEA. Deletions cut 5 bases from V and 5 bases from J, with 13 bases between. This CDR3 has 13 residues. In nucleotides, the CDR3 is TGTGCCAGCAGCATGACAGTTTTCCACGAGCAGTACTTC. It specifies CASSMTVFHEQYF.

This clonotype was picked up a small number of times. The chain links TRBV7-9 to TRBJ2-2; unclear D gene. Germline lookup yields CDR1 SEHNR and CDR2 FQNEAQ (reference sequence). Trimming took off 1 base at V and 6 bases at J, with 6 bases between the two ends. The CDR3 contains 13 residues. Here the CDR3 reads CASSLVSSGELFF. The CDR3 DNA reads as TGTGCCAGCAGCTTAGTTTCTTCCGGGGAGCTGTTTTTT.

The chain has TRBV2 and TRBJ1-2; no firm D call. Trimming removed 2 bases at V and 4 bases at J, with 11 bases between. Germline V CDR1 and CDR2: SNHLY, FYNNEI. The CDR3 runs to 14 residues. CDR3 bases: TGTGCCAGCAGTGAATACACCTCCGTCTATGGCTACACCTTC. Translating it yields CASSEYTSVYGYTF.

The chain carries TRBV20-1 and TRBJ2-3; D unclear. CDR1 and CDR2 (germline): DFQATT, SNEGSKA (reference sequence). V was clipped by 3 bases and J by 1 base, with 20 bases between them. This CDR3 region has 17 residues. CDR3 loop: CSASYSTSLLGTDTQYF. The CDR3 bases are TGCAGTGCTAGCTACTCGACCTCACTTTTGGGCACAGATACGCAGTATTTT.

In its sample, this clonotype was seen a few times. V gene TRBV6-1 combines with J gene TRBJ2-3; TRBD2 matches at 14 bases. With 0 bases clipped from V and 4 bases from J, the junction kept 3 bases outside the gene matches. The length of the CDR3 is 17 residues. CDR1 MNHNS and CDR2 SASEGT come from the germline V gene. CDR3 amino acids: CASSEAPTSGGADTQYF. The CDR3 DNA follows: TGTGCCAGCAGTGAAGCTCCGACTAGCGGGGGGGCAGATACGCAGTATTTT.

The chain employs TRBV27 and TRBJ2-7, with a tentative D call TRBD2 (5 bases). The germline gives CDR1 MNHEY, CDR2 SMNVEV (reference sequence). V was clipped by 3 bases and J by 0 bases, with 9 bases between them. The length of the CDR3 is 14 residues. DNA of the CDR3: TGTGCCAGCAGTTTGCGTCGGGACTCCTACGAGCAGTACTTC. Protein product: CASSLRRDSYEQYF.

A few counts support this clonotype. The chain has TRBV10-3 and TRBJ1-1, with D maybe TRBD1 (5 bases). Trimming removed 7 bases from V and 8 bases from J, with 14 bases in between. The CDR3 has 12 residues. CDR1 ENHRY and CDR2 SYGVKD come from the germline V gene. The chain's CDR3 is CAINGGRGEAFF. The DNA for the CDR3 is TGTGCCATCAACGGCGGTCGGGGCGAAGCTTTCTTT.

CDR3 coding DNA: TGTGCCACCAGCAGAGTAACAGGAGACAGGAGTTCCTACGAGCAGTACTTC. It yields the protein CATSRVTGDRSSYEQYF. The chain has TRBV15 and TRBJ2-7, with D perhaps matching TRBD1 (6 bases). The CDR3 extends over 17 amino acids. V was trimmed by 1 base and J by 1 base, leaving 17 bases between them. Per the germline V gene, CDR1 is LNHNV and CDR2 is YYDKDF (reference sequence). The entire variable domain, with the rest obtained from reference TRBV15 and TRBJ2-7, is as follows: DAMVIQNPRYQVTQFGKPVTLSCSQTLNHNVMYWYQQKSSQAPKLLFHYYDKDFNNEADTPDNFQSRRPNTSFCFLDIRSPGLGDTAMYLCATSRVTGDRSSYEQYFGPGTRLTVT.

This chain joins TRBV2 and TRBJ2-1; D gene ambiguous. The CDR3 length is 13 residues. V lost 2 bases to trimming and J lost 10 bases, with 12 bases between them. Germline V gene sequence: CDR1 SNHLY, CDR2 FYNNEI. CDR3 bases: TGTGCCAGCAGTGAAACCACCTTGGGGGAGCAGTTCTTC. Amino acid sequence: CASSETTLGEQFF.

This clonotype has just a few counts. CDR3: CASIRDRGNQPQHF. In DNA, the CDR3 is TGTGCCAGCATCAGGGACAGGGGCAATCAGCCCCAGCATTTT. This chain connects TRBV2 to TRBJ1-5; 9 bases match TRBD1. Germline V gene data show CDR1 as SNHLY and CDR2 as FYNNEI. V lost 7 bases to trimming and J lost 2 bases; unmatched junction nucleotides: 3. The CDR3 runs to 14 residues.

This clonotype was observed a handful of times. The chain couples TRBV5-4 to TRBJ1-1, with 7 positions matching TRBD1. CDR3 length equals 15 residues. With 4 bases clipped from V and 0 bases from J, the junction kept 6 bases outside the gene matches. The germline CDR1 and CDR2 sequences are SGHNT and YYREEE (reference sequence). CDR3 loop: CASSNPGQLNTEAFF. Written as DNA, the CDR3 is TGTGCCAGCAGCAATCCGGGACAGTTGAACACTGAAGCTTTCTTT.

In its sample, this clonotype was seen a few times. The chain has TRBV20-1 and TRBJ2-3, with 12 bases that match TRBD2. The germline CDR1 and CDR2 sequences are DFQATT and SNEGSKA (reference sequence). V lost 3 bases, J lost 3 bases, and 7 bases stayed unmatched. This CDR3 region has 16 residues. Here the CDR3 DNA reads TGCAGTGCTAGCAGGCTAGCGGGGGGGATAACAGATACGCAGTATTTT. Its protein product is CSASRLAGGITDTQYF.

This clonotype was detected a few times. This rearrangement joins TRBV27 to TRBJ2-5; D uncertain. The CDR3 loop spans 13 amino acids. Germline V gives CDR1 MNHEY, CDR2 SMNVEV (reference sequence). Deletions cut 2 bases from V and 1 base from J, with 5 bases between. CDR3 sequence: CASSLRIQETQYF. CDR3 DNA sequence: TGTGCCAGCAGTTTAAGGATCCAAGAGACCCAGTACTTC.

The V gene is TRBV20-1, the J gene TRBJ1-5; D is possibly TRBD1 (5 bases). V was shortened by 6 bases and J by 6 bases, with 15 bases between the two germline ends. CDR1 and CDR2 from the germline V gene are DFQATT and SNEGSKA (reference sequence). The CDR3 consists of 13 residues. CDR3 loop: CSAIQGLSQPQHF. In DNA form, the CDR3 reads TGCAGTGCAATTCAGGGATTGAGTCAGCCCCAGCATTTT.

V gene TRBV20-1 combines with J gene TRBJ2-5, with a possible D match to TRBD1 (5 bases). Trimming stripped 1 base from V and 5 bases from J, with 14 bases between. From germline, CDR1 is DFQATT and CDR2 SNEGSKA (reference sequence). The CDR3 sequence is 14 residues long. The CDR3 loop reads CSARAPAGMETQYF. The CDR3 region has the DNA TGCAGTGCTAGAGCCCCGGCAGGGATGGAGACCCAGTACTTC.

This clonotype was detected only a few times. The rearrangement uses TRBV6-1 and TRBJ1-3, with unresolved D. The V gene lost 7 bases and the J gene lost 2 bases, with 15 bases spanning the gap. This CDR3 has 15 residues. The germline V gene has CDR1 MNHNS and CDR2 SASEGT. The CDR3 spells CASIGVNRPGNTIYF. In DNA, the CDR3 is TGTGCCAGCATCGGGGTAAACCGGCCTGGAAACACCATATATTTT.

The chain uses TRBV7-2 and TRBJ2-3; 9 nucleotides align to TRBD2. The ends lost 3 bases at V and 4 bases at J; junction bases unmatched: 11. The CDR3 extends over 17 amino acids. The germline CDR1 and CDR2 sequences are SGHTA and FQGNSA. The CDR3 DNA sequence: TGTGCCAGCAGCTTCCTACCAACGGGCGGGAGGGCAGATACGCAGTATTTT. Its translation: CASSFLPTGGRADTQYF. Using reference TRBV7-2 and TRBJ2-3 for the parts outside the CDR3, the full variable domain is GAGVSQSPSNKVTEKGKDVELRCDPISGHTALYWYRQSLGQGLEFLIYFQGNSAPDKSGLPSDRFSAERTGGSVSTLTIQRTQQEDSAVYLCASSFLPTGGRADTQYFGPGTRLTVL.

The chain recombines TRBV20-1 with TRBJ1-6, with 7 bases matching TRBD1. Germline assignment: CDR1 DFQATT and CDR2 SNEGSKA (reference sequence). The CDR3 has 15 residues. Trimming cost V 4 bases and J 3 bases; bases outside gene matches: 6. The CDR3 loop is CSANTGQRYNSPLHF. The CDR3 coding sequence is TGCAGTGCTAATACGGGACAGCGCTATAATTCACCCCTCCACTTT.

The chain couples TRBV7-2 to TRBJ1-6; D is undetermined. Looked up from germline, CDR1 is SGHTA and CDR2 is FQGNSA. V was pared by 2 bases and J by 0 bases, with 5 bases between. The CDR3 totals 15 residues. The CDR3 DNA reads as TGTGCCAGCAGCTTACTCGGCTCCTATAATTCACCCCTCCACTTT. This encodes CASSLLGSYNSPLHF.

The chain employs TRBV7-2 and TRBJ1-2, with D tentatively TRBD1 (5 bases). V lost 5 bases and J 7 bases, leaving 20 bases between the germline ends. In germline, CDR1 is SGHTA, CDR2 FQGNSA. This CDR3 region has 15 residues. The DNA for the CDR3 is TGTGCCAGCAGCCTCATGGGGCAGGAAAGTGGTGGCTACACCTTC. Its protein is CASSLMGQESGGYTF.

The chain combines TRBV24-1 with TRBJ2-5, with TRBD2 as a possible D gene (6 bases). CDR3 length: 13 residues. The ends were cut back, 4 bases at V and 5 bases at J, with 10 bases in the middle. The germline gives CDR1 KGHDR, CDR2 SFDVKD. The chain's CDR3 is CATSEPGGETQYF. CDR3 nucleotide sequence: TGTGCCACCAGTGAACCCGGAGGGGAGACCCAGTACTTC.

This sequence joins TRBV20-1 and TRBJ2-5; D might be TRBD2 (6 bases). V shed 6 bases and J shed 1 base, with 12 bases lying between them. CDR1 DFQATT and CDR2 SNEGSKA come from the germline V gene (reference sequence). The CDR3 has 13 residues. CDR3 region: CSAAGLTQETQYF. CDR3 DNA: TGCAGTGCCGCCGGACTAACCCAAGAGACCCAGTACTTC.

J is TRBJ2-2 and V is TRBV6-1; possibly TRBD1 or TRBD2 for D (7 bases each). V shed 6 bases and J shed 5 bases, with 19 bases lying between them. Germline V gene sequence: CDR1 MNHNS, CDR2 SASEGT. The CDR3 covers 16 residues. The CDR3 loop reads CASSDLARGGTGELFF. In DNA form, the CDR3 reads TGTGCCAGCAGCGACCTGGCCAGGGGGGGAACCGGGGAGCTGTTTTTT.

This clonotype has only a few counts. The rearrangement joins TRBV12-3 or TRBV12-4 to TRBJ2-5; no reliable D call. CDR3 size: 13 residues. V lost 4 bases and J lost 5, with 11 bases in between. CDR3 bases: TGTGCCAGCAGTTCCCCCCCGCGGGAGACCCAGTACTTC. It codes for CASSSPPRETQYF.